This entry is about one T cell receptor (beta chain). The CDR3 contains 14 residues. Germline CDR1 reads LNHDA; CDR2 reads SQIVND (reference sequence). V dropped 5 bases and J dropped 7 bases, with 17 bases sitting between them. Original processing methods: Nucleated cell number was recorded as an estimate derived from reference gene primer amplification. Sequencing used immunoSEQ multiplex PCR; TCRdb keeps in-frame clones, though not all of them. For V, J and clone size, that table is used; D and trimming come from the DNA. The sample records some 170,000 clones, around 81% being singletons. The data originate from a study of blood T cell repertoires in COVID-19. Study context: The samples span acute and convalescent COVID-19 from the United States, Italy and Spain. PBMCs, B-cell-depleted T cells, or T cells were the source of the cDNA or gDNA that made up the material.

The V and J genes are TRBV19 and TRBJ1-1; D remains unclear. The source material was peripheral blood. The receptor was derived from a man aged 55 to 70 with active or convalescent COVID-19. As DNA, the CDR3 is TGTGCCAGTAGTCAACGGGAGGTGACCAGTGAAGCTTTCTTT. Protein product: CASSQREVTSEAFF. Combining the CDR3 with reference TRBV19 and TRBJ1-1 gives the whole variable domain DGGITQSPKYLFRKEGQNVTLSCEQNLNHDAMYWYRQDPGQGLRLIYYSQIVNDFQKGDIAEGYSVSREKKESFPLTVTSAQKNPTAFYLCASSQREVTSEAFFGQGTRLTVV.